These T cell receptor beta chains were read from a single sample in a study of CD8+CD57+ T cells in acquired aplastic anemia. A single record per CDR3 protein comes from TCRdb applying MiXCR to the reads. This table holds fewer than 200,000 distinct CDR3 sequences, 63% found once. What was sequenced was sorted CD4+, CD8+, or CD8+CD57+ T cells (not recorded which) from PBMCs. Receptors originate from a human donor in good health. Each CDR3 is given without its conserved first and last residue. The order of the fields is CDR3 protein, CDR3 length, clone size, V gene, D gene. D genes are given only for firm matches. The size of a clone is reported for some rows only, either as once, few or many, or as a class for expanded clones.

CDR3 protein: SIPLGQVYGYT; CDR3 length: 11; clone size: -; V gene: TRBV20-1; D gene: TRBD1
CDR3 protein: SVETGKDTQY; CDR3 length: 10; clone size: -; V gene: TRBV29-1; D gene: TRBD1
CDR3 protein: SAGGYNEQF; CDR3 length: 9; clone size: -; V gene: TRBV20-1; D gene: TRBD2
CDR3 protein: ATSEPTGDEQF; CDR3 length: 11; clone size: once; V gene: TRBV24-1; D gene: -
CDR3 protein: ASLWTVQETQY; CDR3 length: 11; clone size: -; V gene: TRBV2; D gene: -
CDR3 protein: ASSIGEGVYGYT; CDR3 length: 12; clone size: -; V gene: TRBV19; D gene: -
CDR3 protein: ASSQDSALALEQF; CDR3 length: 13; clone size: -; V gene: TRBV4-2; D gene: -
CDR3 protein: ASSPGGVDGEQY; CDR3 length: 12; clone size: -; V gene: TRBV5-1; D gene: -
CDR3 protein: ATDPGQFYSNQPQH; CDR3 length: 14; clone size: -; V gene: TRBV19; D gene: -
CDR3 protein: ATADIVQEAQY; CDR3 length: 11; clone size: -; V gene: TRBV24-1; D gene: -
CDR3 protein: ASSRDNYSNQPQH; CDR3 length: 13; clone size: -; V gene: TRBV2; D gene: -
CDR3 protein: SARAGEYEQY; CDR3 length: 10; clone size: -; V gene: TRBV20-1; D gene: -
CDR3 protein: ASSLVLNTNTGELF; CDR3 length: 14; clone size: -; V gene: TRBV27; D gene: -
CDR3 protein: ATSDLRGGIDEQF; CDR3 length: 13; clone size: -; V gene: TRBV24-1; D gene: -
CDR3 protein: ASSADRGHGYT; CDR3 length: 11; clone size: once; V gene: TRBV2; D gene: TRBD1
CDR3 protein: ASSAEAPYEQY; CDR3 length: 11; clone size: -; V gene: TRBV2; D gene: -
CDR3 protein: SARTGGVGEQY; CDR3 length: 11; clone size: -; V gene: TRBV20-1; D gene: TRBD1
CDR3 protein: ASSEYQFPYGYT; CDR3 length: 12; clone size: -; V gene: TRBV25-1; D gene: -
CDR3 protein: ASSFPPGQGVSYGYT; CDR3 length: 15; clone size: -; V gene: TRBV5-1; D gene: TRBD1
CDR3 protein: SALVENTEAF; CDR3 length: 10; clone size: -; V gene: TRBV20-1; D gene: -
CDR3 protein: ASSMIGGHEQY; CDR3 length: 11; clone size: -; V gene: TRBV7-8; D gene: -
CDR3 protein: ASGPGDSYEQY; CDR3 length: 11; clone size: many; V gene: TRBV12-5; D gene: TRBD1
CDR3 protein: ASRQPDVNEKLF; CDR3 length: 12; clone size: many; V gene: TRBV6-6; D gene: -
CDR3 protein: ASSRRDFTDTQY; CDR3 length: 12; clone size: -; V gene: TRBV14; D gene: -
CDR3 protein: ASTRTPNYGYT; CDR3 length: 11; clone size: many; V gene: TRBV2; D gene: -
CDR3 protein: ASSPGQGAEGYT; CDR3 length: 12; clone size: few; V gene: TRBV7-9; D gene: TRBD1
CDR3 protein: SVIRSTGVGSSEQY; CDR3 length: 14; clone size: -; V gene: TRBV29-1; D gene: -
CDR3 protein: ASSEVAGGRGDTQY; CDR3 length: 14; clone size: -; V gene: TRBV25-1; D gene: TRBD2
CDR3 protein: ASSLFGTGGAQY; CDR3 length: 12; clone size: -; V gene: TRBV7-3; D gene: -
CDR3 protein: AIQGGGAEGYGYT; CDR3 length: 13; clone size: -; V gene: TRBV10-3; D gene: -
CDR3 protein: ASSPRLAGFYEQY; CDR3 length: 13; clone size: few; V gene: TRBV4-1; D gene: TRBD2
CDR3 protein: ASSAALTGAYNEQF; CDR3 length: 14; clone size: -; V gene: TRBV10-1; D gene: -
CDR3 protein: ASSEALGSYYNEQF; CDR3 length: 14; clone size: -; V gene: TRBV6-1; D gene: -
CDR3 protein: ASSSRQGENTEAF; CDR3 length: 13; clone size: -; V gene: TRBV12-3/TRBV12-4; D gene: TRBD1
CDR3 protein: ATSRDGDFGQSYNEQF; CDR3 length: 16; clone size: -; V gene: TRBV15; D gene: -
CDR3 protein: ASSVERGETQY; CDR3 length: 11; clone size: once; V gene: TRBV9; D gene: -
CDR3 protein: ASTQDGVGGEQY; CDR3 length: 12; clone size: -; V gene: TRBV2; D gene: -
CDR3 protein: ASSLPYNEQF; CDR3 length: 10; clone size: many; V gene: TRBV11-2; D gene: -
CDR3 protein: AISGENGNTIY; CDR3 length: 11; clone size: -; V gene: TRBV10-3; D gene: -
CDR3 protein: SAEGLLQETQY; CDR3 length: 11; clone size: -; V gene: TRBV20-1; D gene: TRBD2
CDR3 protein: SAQTGAAYEQY; CDR3 length: 11; clone size: -; V gene: TRBV29-1; D gene: TRBD1
CDR3 protein: ASTEQGPTNAF; CDR3 length: 11; clone size: few; V gene: TRBV12-3/TRBV12-4; D gene: -
CDR3 protein: ASSPNSDTQY; CDR3 length: 10; clone size: many; V gene: TRBV11-3; D gene: -
CDR3 protein: ASKQQPTNEKLF; CDR3 length: 12; clone size: -; V gene: TRBV2; D gene: -
CDR3 protein: ASSPATRLAGADTQY; CDR3 length: 15; clone size: -; V gene: TRBV7-6; D gene: TRBD2
CDR3 protein: ASSYEVPYEQY; CDR3 length: 11; clone size: -; V gene: TRBV6-2/TRBV6-3; D gene: -
CDR3 protein: ASSRNPHTNTGELF; CDR3 length: 14; clone size: -; V gene: TRBV2; D gene: -
CDR3 protein: ASSPRQLDSGNTIY; CDR3 length: 14; clone size: -; V gene: TRBV7-2; D gene: -
CDR3 protein: ASSFYIGESSGNTIY; CDR3 length: 15; clone size: -; V gene: TRBV10-3; D gene: -
CDR3 protein: ASSIRQGYEQY; CDR3 length: 11; clone size: -; V gene: TRBV19; D gene: -
CDR3 protein: AIRDSVNNQPQH; CDR3 length: 12; clone size: -; V gene: TRBV10-3; D gene: -
CDR3 protein: ASRPGFANTEAF; CDR3 length: 12; clone size: -; V gene: TRBV25-1; D gene: -
CDR3 protein: ATAARLATNEQF; CDR3 length: 12; clone size: -; V gene: TRBV24-1; D gene: TRBD2
CDR3 protein: ASSWGQGSSYEQY; CDR3 length: 13; clone size: -; V gene: TRBV2; D gene: TRBD1
CDR3 protein: SVDSGGIANYGYT; CDR3 length: 13; clone size: -; V gene: TRBV29-1; D gene: -
CDR3 protein: ASSLEGAGNQPQH; CDR3 length: 13; clone size: -; V gene: TRBV5-1; D gene: TRBD1
CDR3 protein: ASSLVSRFNEQF; CDR3 length: 12; clone size: -; V gene: TRBV7-2; D gene: -